Presented here are 31 T cell receptor beta chains from one specimen sequenced in a study of cytomegalovirus exposure and HLA in healthy donors. Amplification used 60 Vbeta primers and 13 Jbeta primers. Measured with immunoSEQ multiplex PCR; TCRdb has only the in-frame clones, and not every one. The sample records about 190,000 clones, more than 75% being singletons. Sequencing was done on a sample of PBMCs. The receptors come from a man aged 35 to 55 in good health and CMV-seropositive.

V usage is TRBV2 and J usage is TRBJ1-6, with 9 nucleotides matching TRBD1. The CDR3 has 15 residues. Germline V lookup: CDR1 SNHLY, CDR2 FYNNEI. V shed 5 bases and J 7 bases; nucleotides not matched to a gene: 6. The CDR3 bases are TGTGCCAGCAGTCCGGACAGGGGAGGAAATTCACCCCTCCACTTT. It specifies CASSPDRGGNSPLHF. The variable domain in full, with the rest retrieved from reference TRBV2 and TRBJ1-6, is EPEVTQTPSHQVTQMGQEVILRCVPISNHLYFYWYRQILGQKVEFLVSFYNNEISEKSEIFDDQFSVERPDGSNFTLKIRSTKLEDSAMYFCASSPDRGGNSPLHFGNGTRLTVT.

V is TRBV5-4 and J is TRBJ2-3; 7 positions match TRBD2. Germline CDR1 reads SGHNT; CDR2 reads YYREEE (reference sequence). J lost 3 bases, V lost 2 bases, and 12 bases had no gene match. This CDR3 comprises 17 residues. The CDR3 sequence is CASSFGSGVGGTDTQYF. DNA of the CDR3: TGTGCCAGCAGCTTTGGCTCGGGGGTGGGGGGGACAGATACGCAGTATTTT. Full variable domain (rest looked up from reference TRBV5-4 and TRBJ2-3): ETGVTQSPTHLIKTRGQQVTLRCSSQSGHNTVSWYQQALGQGPQFIFQYYREEENGRGNFPPRFSGLQFPNYSSELNVNALELDDSALYLCASSFGSGVGGTDTQYFGPGTRLTVL.

The V call is TRBV11-2, the J call TRBJ2-1, with TRBD2 matching over 13 bases. V was pared by 1 base and J by 4 bases, with 10 bases of the junction left unmatched. This CDR3 contains 19 residues. CDR1 is SGHAT, CDR2 FQNNGV, per germline. CDR3 loop: CASSLGGLAGASVYNEQFF. As DNA, the CDR3 is TGTGCCAGCAGCTTAGGTGGACTAGCGGGAGCATCCGTTTACAATGAGCAGTTCTTC.

V gene TRBV11-2 combines with J gene TRBJ1-1; D is undetermined. Germline V gene lookup returns CDR1 SGHAT and CDR2 FQNNGV. V was trimmed by 2 bases and J by 6 bases, leaving 10 bases between them. The CDR3 is made up of 13 amino acids. The CDR3 region is CASSLLDFAEAFF. The CDR3 DNA reads as TGTGCCAGCAGCTTATTGGACTTCGCTGAAGCTTTCTTT.

The chain uses TRBV7-3 and TRBJ2-2; TRBD1 matches 8 bases. The CDR3 is 16 amino acids. Germline assignment: CDR1 SGHTA and CDR2 FQGTGA. V shed 2 bases and J 4 bases; nucleotides not matched to a gene: 6. CDR3 in amino acids: CASSLARTGGTGELFF. In DNA, the CDR3 is TGTGCCAGCAGCTTAGCGAGAACAGGGGGCACCGGGGAGCTGTTTTTT.

The CDR3 is CASSGGQLNTEAFF. CDR3 sequence (DNA): TGTGCCAGCAGTGGGGGACAGTTGAACACTGAAGCTTTCTTT. The rearrangement joins TRBV6-5 to TRBJ1-1; 7 nucleotides match TRBD1. Germline V gene sequence: CDR1 MNHEY, CDR2 SVGAGI. The CDR3 covers 14 residues. The V and J ends lost 5 bases and 0 bases, in that order; junction bases with no gene match: 3.

This sequence joins TRBV7-2 and TRBJ2-5; 7 positions agree with TRBD2. Germline CDR1 SGHTA, CDR2 FQGNSA. The CDR3 length is 16 residues. V trimming: 3 bases; J trimming: 5 bases; junction bases outside the gene matches: 12. The CDR3 DNA is TGTGCCAGCAGCTTGGTAGGTCGAGCGGGGATGGAGACCCAGTACTTC. This sequence encodes CASSLVGRAGMETQYF.

The chain's CDR3 is CASSLTDQNTEAFF. The CDR3, as DNA: TGCGCCAGCAGCCTGACAGACCAGAACACTGAAGCTTTCTTT. The chain recombines TRBV5-1 with TRBJ1-1; tentative D call: TRBD1 (5 bases). The CDR3 is made up of 14 amino acids. V was trimmed by 4 bases and J by 1 base, leaving 11 bases between them. CDR1 SGHRS and CDR2 YFSETQ come from the germline V gene. Full variable domain (missing parts from reference TRBV5-1 and TRBJ1-1): KAGVTQTPRYLIKTRGQQVTLSCSPISGHRSVSWYQQTPGQGLQFLFEYFSETQRNKGNFPGRFSGRQFSNSRSEMNVSTLELGDSALYLCASSLTDQNTEAFFGQGTRLTVV.

This clone was seen only a few times. This rearrangement joins TRBV4-2 to TRBJ2-5; TRBD2 aligns across 10 bases. This CDR3 comprises 16 residues. With 2 bases clipped from V and 1 base from J, the junction kept 4 bases outside the gene matches. Looked up from germline, CDR1 is LGHNA and CDR2 is YNFKEQ. The CDR3 here is CASSQSSGGAQETQYF. CDR3 DNA: TGTGCCAGCAGCCAATCAAGCGGGGGGGCCCAAGAGACCCAGTACTTC.

This chain joins TRBV29-1 and TRBJ2-1; 14 bases align to TRBD2. The CDR3 is 17 residues long. V was pared by 7 bases and J by 6 bases, with 14 bases of the junction left unmatched. Germline assignment: CDR1 SQVTM and CDR2 ANQGSEA. The CDR3 sequence is CSASPGTSGSSTNEQFF. The CDR3 DNA reads as TGCAGCGCATCCCCGGGGACTAGCGGGAGTAGCACCAATGAGCAGTTCTTC.

The chain uses TRBV18 and TRBJ2-7; D is undetermined. V shed 2 bases and J shed 3 bases, with 8 bases lying between them. The CDR3 is 13 amino acids. Germline V gene sequence: CDR1 KGHSH, CDR2 LQKENI. CDR3: CASSPGGLYEQYF. CDR3 in DNA: TGTGCCAGCTCACCAGGCGGCCTCTACGAGCAGTACTTC.

The V and J genes are TRBV10-3 and TRBJ2-5; TRBD1 matches 9 bases. The CDR3 spans 16 residues. Germline-derived CDR1 and CDR2 are ENHRY and SYGVKD. Trimming removed 8 bases from V and 0 bases from J; junction bases left unmatched: 10. The CDR3 sequence is CAIAGGGTGNQETQYF. Here the CDR3 DNA reads TGTGCCATCGCCGGTGGGGGGACAGGGAACCAAGAGACCCAGTACTTC.

Here the CDR3 reads CASSSRVFYEQYF. For the CDR3, the DNA is TGTGCCAGCAGTTCCAGGGTTTTCTACGAGCAGTACTTC. The V gene is TRBV2, the J gene TRBJ2-7, with a tentative D call TRBD1 (5 bases). Germline assignment: CDR1 SNHLY and CDR2 FYNNEI. Trimming removed 5 bases from V and 3 bases from J, with 11 bases in between. The CDR3 has 13 amino acids.

The genes are TRBV19 and TRBJ1-5; 10 positions agree with TRBD1. The CDR3 has 14 amino acids. With 5 bases clipped from V and 7 bases from J, the junction kept 5 bases outside the gene matches. The germline V gene encodes CDR1 LNHDA and CDR2 SQIVND (reference sequence). CDR3 region: CASSPGTGEQPQHF. CDR3 DNA sequence: TGTGCCAGTAGTCCCGGGACAGGGGAACAGCCCCAGCATTTT. The full variable domain, completed using reference TRBV19 and TRBJ1-5, is DGGITQSPKYLFRKEGQNVTLSCEQNLNHDAMYWYRQDPGQGLRLIYYSQIVNDFQKGDIAEGYSVSREKKESFPLTVTSAQKNPTAFYLCASSPGTGEQPQHFGDGTRLSIL.

The J gene is TRBJ1-1, the V gene TRBV5-1; 7 nucleotides match TRBD1. CDR1 and CDR2 from the germline V gene are SGHRS and YFSETQ. V dropped 4 bases and J dropped 0; count of bases not matched to a gene: 6. The CDR3 runs to 15 residues. The CDR3 protein is CASSRRQGLNTEAFF. The CDR3 coding sequence is TGCGCCAGCAGCAGACGACAGGGATTGAACACTGAAGCTTTCTTT.

This clone has more than one count but fewer than ten. The gene calls are TRBV4-1 and TRBJ2-7, with 10 bases matching TRBD1. Trimming at V came to 2 bases and at J to 0 bases, leaving 1 base not matched to a gene. CDR3 length: 15 amino acids. Germline values: CDR1 MGHRA, CDR2 YSYEKL. The CDR3 bases are TGCGCCAGCAGCCAACGGACAGGGGGCTCCTACGAGCAGTACTTC. Its translation is CASSQRTGGSYEQYF.

This chain uses TRBV7-9 with TRBJ1-2; D gene uncertain. There are 15 residues in the CDR3. CDR1 is SEHNR and CDR2 is FQNEAQ in the germline V gene (reference sequence). V was shortened by 1 base and J by 4 bases, with 13 bases between the two germline ends. The CDR3 nucleotides are TGTGCCAGCAGCTTAGAAGTGGGCAGCCCCTATGGCTACACCTTC. As protein: CASSLEVGSPYGYTF.

This chain links TRBV30 with TRBJ2-5; TRBD2 matches 11 bases. The J call may not be correct, given that the DNA end is closer to TRBJ2-7. CDR3 length equals 14 residues. Germline values: CDR1 GTSNPN, CDR2 SVGIG (reference sequence). In DNA, the CDR3 is TGTGCCCAGACTCCTAGCGGGAGGAGGTACGAGCAGTACTTC. Amino acids: CAQTPSGRRYEQYF.

This sequence joins TRBV10-3 and TRBJ2-3; TRBD2 agrees at 9 bases. Germline CDR1 ENHRY, CDR2 SYGVKD. The V gene end was trimmed by 5 bases and the J gene end by 4 bases; junction bases not matched to a gene: 7. The CDR3 is 15 amino acids. CDR3 DNA: TGTGCCATCAGTCGGGCTAGCGGGGAATCAGATACGCAGTATTTT. This translates into CAISRASGESDTQYF.

The rearrangement links TRBV4-3 to TRBJ2-1; D gene unclear. CDR1 and CDR2 (germline): LGHNA, YSLEER. This CDR3 is 12 amino acids long. Trimming pared 1 base from V and 5 bases from J, leaving 3 bases between. CDR3 nucleotides: TGCGCCAGCAGCCAAGTCAACAATGAGCAGTTCTTC. Protein sequence: CASSQVNNEQFF.

The chain uses TRBV6-1 and TRBJ2-7; 9 bases are a match to TRBD1. J was trimmed by 7 bases and V by 5 bases; bases with no gene match: 9. The germline V gene encodes CDR1 MNHNS and CDR2 SASEGT. The CDR3 contains 14 residues. Written as DNA, the CDR3 is TGTGCCAGCAGTTCTCGGGACAGGGTGAGTGAGCAGTACTTC. Its protein is CASSSRDRVSEQYF.

The chain joins TRBV10-1 to TRBJ1-6; perhaps TRBD1 as D (6 bases). V dropped 8 bases and J dropped 7 bases, with 21 bases sitting between them. This CDR3 contains 16 residues. CDR1 and CDR2 (germline): WNHNN, SYGVQD (reference sequence). The CDR3 DNA follows: TGCGCCAGCCGGGGGGCGGTTTATAAACCAAATTCACCCCTCCACTTT. Protein: CASRGAVYKPNSPLHF.

This clone has only a few counts. The chain links TRBV6-6 to TRBJ2-7; 7 bases align to TRBD2. Germline assignment: CDR1 MNHNY and CDR2 SVGAGI (reference sequence). The CDR3 has 13 residues. Trimming at V came to 0 bases and at J to 6 bases, leaving 2 bases not matched to a gene. The CDR3 region is CASSYSGEGEQYF. Written as DNA, the CDR3 is TGTGCCAGCAGTTACTCTGGGGAGGGCGAGCAGTACTTC.

This clone came up once. The chain recombines TRBV5-1 with TRBJ2-5, with 9 bases that match TRBD2. Germline V gene sequence: CDR1 SGHRS, CDR2 YFSETQ. The J segment lost 3 bases and the V segment lost 2 bases, leaving 5 bases of the junction unmatched. CDR3 length equals 15 residues. The DNA of the CDR3 is TGCGCCAGCAGCTTAGCGGGGGGCGAGGAAGAGACCCAGTACTTC. As protein: CASSLAGGEEETQYF.

The chain uses TRBV29-1 and TRBJ2-6; no firm D call. The CDR3 length is 13 residues. Looked up from germline, CDR1 is SQVTM and CDR2 is ANQGSEA. The germline V and J ends were trimmed by 3 bases and 0 bases, with 3 bases remaining between them. CDR3 protein: CSVESSGANVLTF. In DNA form, the CDR3 reads TGCAGCGTTGAGAGCTCTGGGGCCAACGTCCTGACTTTC.

The CDR3 spells CASRAGTSGGAPGEQFF. The CDR3 DNA reads as TGTGCCAGCAGGGCCGGGACTAGCGGGGGGGCCCCCGGTGAGCAGTTCTTC. V is TRBV2 and J is TRBJ2-1, with TRBD2 matching over 16 bases. The length of the CDR3 is 17 residues. J lost 9 bases, V lost 6 bases, and 11 bases had no gene match. The germline V gene has CDR1 SNHLY and CDR2 FYNNEI.

This clone was counted once. This sequence joins TRBV6-1 and TRBJ2-1; 10 nucleotides agree with TRBD2. Germline-derived CDR1 and CDR2 are MNHNS and SASEGT. With 6 bases clipped from V and 4 bases from J, the junction kept 6 bases outside the gene matches. This CDR3 has 15 residues. The CDR3 loop is CASSPPSGGYNEQFF. The CDR3 region has the DNA TGTGCCAGCAGCCCCCCTAGCGGGGGATACAATGAGCAGTTCTTC.

Within the sample, this clone is medium-sized. The genes are TRBV7-9 and TRBJ2-1; 10 bases match TRBD2. Per germline, CDR1 SEHNR and CDR2 FQNEAQ (reference sequence). There are 16 residues in the CDR3. V was clipped by 2 bases and J by 4 bases; unmatched bases: 5. CDR3 in DNA: TGTGCCAGCAGCTTAACGGGACTAGCGAATTACAATGAGCAGTTCTTC. This encodes CASSLTGLANYNEQFF.

The table lists this clone with a few counts. The chain uses TRBV27 and TRBJ1-6; the match to TRBD1 covers 9 bases. V was clipped by 6 bases and J by 0 bases; unmatched bases: 6. The CDR3 runs 17 residues. CDR1 and CDR2 (germline): MNHEY, SMNVEV (reference sequence). Here the CDR3 reads CASRPGTGSSYNSPLHF. The CDR3 DNA sequence: TGTGCCAGCAGACCAGGGACAGGGAGCTCCTATAATTCACCCCTCCACTTT.

The chain joins TRBV7-9 to TRBJ2-1; 15 bases align to TRBD2. Trimming removed 4 bases from V and 6 bases from J; junction bases left unmatched: 10. Germline V gives CDR1 SEHNR, CDR2 FQNEAQ (reference sequence). The CDR3 consists of 18 residues. In nucleotides, the CDR3 is TGTGCCAGCAGCTCCTTATGGACTAGCGGGGGGGAAGCCAATGAGCAGTTCTTC. This encodes CASSSLWTSGGEANEQFF.

This rearrangement joins TRBV2 to TRBJ2-2; D perhaps matches TRBD1 (6 bases). CDR1 is SNHLY and CDR2 is FYNNEI in the germline V gene. The CDR3 runs 15 residues. V lost 4 bases, J lost 0 bases, and 9 bases lay in between. CDR3 coding DNA: TGTGCCAGCAGTGGGACAGTCACGAACACCGGGGAGCTGTTTTTT. Translated, it gives CASSGTVTNTGELFF.